A selection of T cell receptor beta chains follows, all from one sample in a study of tumor-infiltrating lymphocytes in primary liver carcinoma. MiXCR was run by TCRdb on the multiplex PCR reads, yielding one entry per CDR3 protein. This table has about 99,000 distinct CDR3 sequences, approximately 71% appearing once. Sample: liver tumor tissue from sampling region 5. The receptors originated from a woman in her sixties or seventies with primary liver carcinoma and hepatitis B virus infection. Both conserved end residues are part of each CDR3. A D gene is named only where the DNA matches it firmly. Clone sizes are given selectively: once, few, many, or a class where the clone is expanded.

clone_size j_call v_call d_call cdr3_nt cdr3_aa
. TRBJ2-1 TRBV29-1 . TGCAGCGGCAAGCTGGGCAGTTCCTACAATGAGCAGTTCTTC CSGKLGSSYNEQFF
once TRBJ2-5 TRBV19 TRBD1 TGTGCCAGCAGGACAGGGGGCCGAGAGACCCAGTACTTC CASRTGGRETQYF
. TRBJ2-1 TRBV29-1 . TGCAGCGTTGAGGATCTTTCTGAGCAGTTCTTC CSVEDLSEQFF
. TRBJ1-1 TRBV11-1 . TGTGCCAGCAGACGGCTGAGCACTGGAGCTTTCTTT CASRRLSTGAFF
many TRBJ2-7 TRBV6-1 TRBD1 TGTGCCAGCAGTGCGGGGGACAGGGGGTCCGACGAGCAGTACTTC CASSAGDRGSDEQYF
few TRBJ2-7 TRBV6-5 . TGTGCCAGCAAGAGACTAACGGGAGACGTCTACGAGCAGTACTTT CASKRLTGDVYEQYF
. TRBJ2-7 TRBV7-9 TRBD2 TGTGCCAGCAGTCCCCGACTATCGGCGGGAGGGTTCAAGCAGTACTTC CASSPRLSAGGFKQYF
many TRBJ2-1 TRBV5-1 TRBD2 TGCGCCAGCAGCCAGTCAGCGACTAGCGCTTCCAATGAGCAGTTCTTC CASSQSATSASNEQFF
. TRBJ2-1 TRBV19 . TGTGCCAGTAGTCCCCCAGCGAGGGATGAGCAGTTCTTC CASSPPARDEQFF
. TRBJ2-7 TRBV6-4 TRBD2 TGTGCCAGAAGGGAGCGGGAGGGTACCGAGCAGTACTTC CARREREGTEQYF
many TRBJ2-5 TRBV7-8 . TGTGCCAGCAGCCCTCGGGACGGACCGACTTCGGCCCAGTACTTC CASSPRDGPTSAQYF
many TRBJ1-6 TRBV6-5 . TGTGCCAGCAGTTATTCGGGTGGAGGGACCTATAATTCACCCCTCCACTTT CASSYSGGGTYNSPLHF
many TRBJ1-2 TRBV4-1 . TGCGCCAGCAGCCAAGAGTACGAGCGACAGCCTTACTATGGCTACACCTTC CASSQEYERQPYYGYTF
. TRBJ2-1 TRBV6-1 . TGTGCCAGCGAATCTAGGTTTCCCTCCTACAAAGAGCAGTTCTTC CASESRFPSYKEQFF
many TRBJ2-2 TRBV4-2 . TGTGCCAGCAGCCAGGGGTATGGTGCCTCGAACACCGGGGAGCTGTTTTTT CASSQGYGASNTGELFF
. TRBJ1-5 TRBV11-2 . TGTGTCAGCAGCTCCGTACAGGGCCAGTCCCAGCATTTT CVSSSVQGQSQHF
. TRBJ2-1 TRBV7-9 TRBD2 TGTGCCAGCAGTTCATGGGGAGCGGGAGGGCCTGATGAGCAGTCCTTC CASSSWGAGGPDEQSF
. TRBJ2-1 TRBV4-2 . TGTGCCAGCGGCCAAGGGCAGACAGACTACAATGAGCAGTTCTTC CASGQGQTDYNEQFF
. TRBJ2-1 TRBV12-3/TRBV12-4 TRBD1 TGTGCCTGCAGTGACAGGGGCCGTCACGGGGAACAGTTCTTC CACSDRGRHGEQFF
many TRBJ2-5 TRBV7-9 . TGTGCCAGCAGCGACCTGGCGGACCAAGAGACCCAGTACTTC CASSDLADQETQYF
once TRBJ2-4 TRBV6-5 . TGTGCCAGCAGTCACCCTCAAAGAACGGGGAAAAACATTCGGTACTTC CASSHPQRTGKNIRYF
many TRBJ2-5 TRBV7-8 . TGTGCCAGCAGCTTATCCTGGCAGCCAGGGGAGACCCAGTACTTC CASSLSWQPGETQYF
many TRBJ2-7 TRBV28 . TGTGCCAGCAGTTCAACAGGTTGGAACTACTACGAGCAGTACTTC CASSSTGWNYYEQYF
. TRBJ2-3 TRBV6-6 . TGTGCCGGCACCGGACGGTGGCGGGGATACACTGATACGCAGTATTTT CAGTGRWRGYTDTQYF
. TRBJ2-1 TRBV21-1 . TGTGCCAGCAGCCCGAAGGAGGTCGCCTACAATGAGCAGTTCTTC CASSPKEVAYNEQFF
. TRBJ2-7 TRBV21-1 . TGTGCCAGCAGCACCCATCCCGGGAGACTAGCGGGAATTGGCGAGCAGTACTTC CASSTHPGRLAGIGEQYF
. TRBJ1-1 TRBV9 . TGTGCCAGCACCCGAGGGGGTCTGGGGAACACTGAAGCTTTCTTT CASTRGGLGNTEAFF
many TRBJ2-1 TRBV12-3/TRBV12-4 . TGTGCCAGCAGTCGAGCCCGGCGGAGCTCCTACAATGAGCAGTTCTTC CASSRARRSSYNEQFF
. TRBJ1-1 TRBV11-2 . TGTGCCAGCAGCTTCCGTCAAGCTGGAGCTTTCTTT CASSFRQAGAFF
. TRBJ2-4 TRBV7-9 TRBD1 TGTGTCAGCAGCCCGACAGGGGGCACCAAAAACATTCAGTACTTC CVSSPTGGTKNIQYF
. TRBJ2-1 TRBV10-3 . TGTGCCATCAGTGAGTCAAGAGGTTCTGTCCCCAATGAGCAGTTCTTC CAISESRGSVPNEQFF
. TRBJ2-2 TRBV29-1 TRBD1 TGCAGCGTTTGGGGGCAGGGGGCGAACGGGGAGCTGTTTTTT CSVWGQGANGELFF
once TRBJ2-7 TRBV11-2 . TGTGTCAGTAGCCCCCCTTTAGGGGCTAGCGAGCAGTACTTC CVSSPPLGASEQYF
many TRBJ2-3 TRBV29-1 . TGCAGCGTTGTAAAGGGGGCAGATACGCAGTATTTT CSVVKGADTQYF
many TRBJ1-1 TRBV29-1 . TGCAGCGTTCGACACGACAGGAACACTGAAGCTTTCTTT CSVRHDRNTEAFF
. TRBJ1-1 TRBV7-3 TRBD1 TGTGCCAGCAGCTTAACTGGGCAGGGGGTAACTGAAGTTTTCTTT CASSLTGQGVTEVFF
many TRBJ2-3 TRBV6-4 TRBD1 TGTGCCAGCAGCCAGGGGGCCTCAGATACGCAGTATTTT CASSQGASDTQYF
once TRBJ2-5 TRBV28 . TGTGCCAGCAGTTTGGGTTGGGCGGTGAAGACCCAGTACTTC CASSLGWAVKTQYF
. TRBJ2-3 TRBV11-3 . TGTGCCAGCAGCCAGCGGTCCTGGACAGTGACTAGCACAGATATGCAGTATTTT CASSQRSWTVTSTDMQYF
once TRBJ2-1 TRBV12-3/TRBV12-4 . TGTGCCAGCAGTTTGGGGCAAGGGCTTAACAATGAGCAGTTCTTC CASSLGQGLNNEQFF
. TRBJ2-1 TRBV15 TRBD2 TGTGCCACCAGCAGGGAGAGAGCGGGGAACTCCTACAATGAGCAGTTCTTC CATSRERAGNSYNEQFF
. TRBJ1-5 TRBV14 . TGTGCCATGAGCCAGGCGGGGACGGGTCAGCCCCAGCATTTT CAMSQAGTGQPQHF
. TRBJ2-3 TRBV2 . TGTGCCAGCCAGTTGGAGGGACTCACAGATACGCAGTATTTT CASQLEGLTDTQYF
. TRBJ1-2 TRBV11-3 . TGTGCCAGCAGCTTAGATCACGAGACCGGCTACGGCTACACCTTC CASSLDHETGYGYTF
. TRBJ2-3 TRBV6-5 . TGTGCCAGCAGGGCTAGTAGGAGGACAGATACGCAGTATTTT CASRASRRTDTQYF
once TRBJ2-1 TRBV6-5 . TGTGCCATCAGTACTGGTGGGCTATACAATGAGCAGTTCTTC CAISTGGLYNEQFF
. TRBJ2-7 TRBV28 . TGTGCCAGCAGCTTGACATGCGTCGGGGAGTATTACTTC CASSLTCVGEYYF
few TRBJ2-1 TRBV28 TRBD1 TGTGCCAGCAGGCAGACAGGGGGCGCCCACAATGAGCAGTTCTTC CASRQTGGAHNEQFF
. TRBJ2-7 TRBV11-3 . TGTGCCAACAGCTTAGGAGGGGCTGGAGCCTACGAGCAGTACTTC CANSLGGAGAYEQYF
once TRBJ1-4 TRBV28 TRBD1 TGTGCCAGCACTAATCGACAGGGTGGAGAAAAACTGTTTTTT CASTNRQGGEKLFF
. TRBJ2-1 TRBV11-2 . TGTGCAACCTGCTTAGAAATGGGAATGCCCTACAATGAGCAGTTCTTC CATCLEMGMPYNEQFF
. TRBJ2-7 TRBV18 . TGTGGCAGCTCGCTCGGACGGAGCATGGAGCAGTACTTC CGSSLGRSMEQYF
. TRBJ1-6 TRBV11-2 . TGTGCCGGCAGCTTGGGGCTTGATTCATCCCTCCACTTT CAGSLGLDSSLHF
. TRBJ1-1 TRBV10-2 . TGCGGCAGCACCCCCAGTGGGAACAGTGAAGCTTTCTTT CGSTPSGNSEAFF
. TRBJ2-3 TRBV29-1 TRBD2 TGCAGCGTTCTAGGACTAGCGGGAAGATCCGATACGCAGTATTTT CSVLGLAGRSDTQYF
. TRBJ1-6 TRBV5-5 . TGTGCCAACAGCGCTAGGATCAACTCCTATAATTCACCCCTCCACTTT CANSARINSYNSPLHF
. TRBJ2-1 TRBV10-1 . TGCACCAGCAGTGAAGGACAGCCGGCCTACAATTGGCAGTTCTTC CTSSEGQPAYNWQFF
few TRBJ2-5 TRBV20-1 . TGCACTGCTAGAGATACTAGCCCAAGACTCCAAGAGACCCAGTACTTC CTARDTSPRLQETQYF
few TRBJ2-2 TRBV28 . TGTGCCAGCAGTTCCTCCGGGGCGGCGGGGACCGGGGAGCTGTTTTTT CASSSSGAAGTGELFF
. TRBJ1-1 TRBV5-1 . TGCGTCAGCAGCTTGGGGGCCCCGGGGGTGAACACTGAAGCTTCCTTT CVSSLGAPGVNTEASF